This TCR beta chain was documented in a study of T-cell reconstitution after alpha-beta-depleted transplantation in children. Unique molecular identifiers were used to barcode this TCRbeta library. Each CDR3 protein is one row after TCRdb ran MiXCR on the PCR reads. Here the sample spans approximately 640,000 distinct CDR3 sequences, 16% being singletons. The sample holds many counts of this clonotype. This TCR came from a human donor who donated a stem cell graft to a child with acute myeloid leukemia. Material: PBMCs from the stem cell graft donor, obtained from the stem cell graft.

CDR3 nucleotide sequence: TGTGCCACCAGTGATGGGGACAGGCCTTACTATGGCTACACCTTC. Amino acids: CATSDGDRPYYGYTF. This sequence joins TRBV24-1 and TRBJ1-2, with 8 bases fitting TRBD1. The CDR3 is made up of 15 amino acids. V lost 3 bases to trimming and J lost 3 bases; unmatched junction nucleotides: 5. From germline, CDR1 is KGHDR and CDR2 SFDVKD.